The 20 T cell receptor beta chains below come from one sample, sequenced in a study of T-cell memory formation after mild COVID-19. Each CDR3 protein is one row after TCRdb ran MiXCR on the 5' RACE reads. The repertoire has approximately 98,000 distinct CDR3 sequences, roughly a sixth of them found once; the top ten carry 5% to 7%. Sample: PBMCs or a T cell subset sorted from them (not recorded which). These receptors originate from a man aged 18 to 30 who had mild COVID-19 (a few samples of this study predate the infection). Cell type and time point are not known.

The J gene is TRBJ2-1, the V gene TRBV7-8; D gene ambiguous. The CDR3 totals 15 residues. The germline V gene encodes CDR1 SGHVS and CDR2 FQNEAQ. V was pared by 1 base and J by 0 bases, with 7 bases between. Here the CDR3 DNA reads TGTGCCAGCAGCTTAGGCTTCCTCTCCTACAATGAGCAGTTCTTC. It is translated as CASSLGFLSYNEQFF. Filled out from reference TRBV7-8 and TRBJ2-1, the complete variable domain reads GAGVSQSPRYKVAKRGQDVALRCDPISGHVSLFWYQQALGQGPEFLTYFQNEAQLDKSGLPSDRFFAERPEGSVSTLKIQRTQQEDSAVYLCASSLGFLSYNEQFFGPGTRLTVL.

The rearrangement links TRBV3-1 to TRBJ2-1; D is perhaps TRBD1 (6 bases). V was cut by 4 bases and J by 2 bases, with 12 bases left in between. Germline loops: CDR1 LGHDT, CDR2 YNNKEL (reference sequence). This CDR3 has 15 amino acids. CDR3 DNA sequence: TGTGCCAGCAGCCCCATGACAGGAGCCTACAATGAGCAGTTCTTC. As protein: CASSPMTGAYNEQFF.

This clonotype came up a few times. The CDR3 DNA is TGTGCCAGCAAGGGGGTCGGAGATACGCAGTATTTT. Amino acids: CASKGVGDTQYF. The rearrangement uses TRBV2 and TRBJ2-3, with a weak D call TRBD1 (6 bases). The CDR3 runs to 12 residues. Trimming took off 7 bases at V and 5 bases at J, with 10 bases between the two ends. Per the germline V gene, CDR1 is SNHLY and CDR2 is FYNNEI. Full variable domain (missing parts from reference TRBV2 and TRBJ2-3): EPEVTQTPSHQVTQMGQEVILRCVPISNHLYFYWYRQILGQKVEFLVSFYNNEISEKSEIFDDQFSVERPDGSNFTLKIRSTKLEDSAMYFCASKGVGDTQYFGPGTRLTVL.

The rearrangement uses TRBV28 and TRBJ2-2, with TRBD2 identical over 8 bases. Germline V gene data show CDR1 as MDHEN and CDR2 as SYDVKM. This CDR3 is built from 15 residues. The V gene end was trimmed by 6 bases and the J gene end by 5 bases; junction bases not matched to a gene: 8. CDR3 in amino acids: CASRPGGPKTGELFF. CDR3 nucleotide sequence: TGTGCCAGCAGGCCGGGGGGGCCCAAGACCGGGGAGCTGTTTTTT.

CDR3 in amino acids: CASSPGAPSSYNEQFF. CDR3 DNA sequence: TGCGCCAGCAGCCCAGGGGCCCCGAGCTCCTACAATGAGCAGTTCTTC. The V gene is TRBV5-1, the J gene TRBJ2-1, with a weak D call TRBD1 (6 bases). The germline V gene encodes CDR1 SGHRS and CDR2 YFSETQ. Trimming stripped 4 bases from V and 0 bases from J, with 14 bases between. This CDR3 has 16 residues.

The chain has TRBV7-3 and TRBJ1-6; a weak D match, TRBD1 (6 bases). CDR1 is SGHTA and CDR2 is FQGTGA in the germline V gene. V lost 2 bases and J lost 7, with 6 bases in between. The CDR3 runs to 13 residues. For the CDR3, the DNA is TGTGCCAGCAGCTTAGGACAGAATTCACCCCTCCACTTT. This gives the protein CASSLGQNSPLHF.

This clonotype showed up just a few times. The chain has TRBV2 and TRBJ2-5; D is uncertain. This CDR3 has 11 amino acids. Trimming left V 7 bases short and J 9 bases short, with 12 bases between. Germline CDR1 reads SNHLY; CDR2 reads FYNNEI. The DNA for the CDR3 is TGTGCCAGCATGATCCTTAAGTCCCAGTACTTC. It is translated as CASMILKSQYF.

This sequence joins TRBV5-6 and TRBJ1-1; 9 positions agree with TRBD1. The V gene end was trimmed by 3 bases and the J gene end by 11 bases; junction bases not matched to a gene: 8. Germline loops: CDR1 SGHDT, CDR2 YYEEEE. This CDR3 region has 13 residues. The CDR3 DNA reads as TGTGCCAGCAGCTGGGCGACAGGGGGAAGTGCTTTCTTT. Residues: CASSWATGGSAFF.

This clonotype was recorded a few times. This chain connects TRBV7-2 to TRBJ2-5; the D gene is possibly TRBD1 (6 bases). CDR1 is SGHTA, CDR2 FQGNSA, per germline. CDR3 length: 18 amino acids. Deletions cut 4 bases from V and 4 bases from J, with 25 bases between. CDR3 loop: CASSSLPQGGGLRETQYF. As DNA, the CDR3 is TGTGCCAGCAGCTCGCTGCCGCAAGGGGGTGGGTTGCGAGAGACCCAGTACTTC.

The V call is TRBV6-1, the J call TRBJ2-2; tentative D call: TRBD1 (6 bases). The CDR3 totals 15 residues. Trimming took 5 bases from V and 6 from J, leaving 16 bases between them. Germline CDR1 is MNHNS and CDR2 is SASEGT. CDR3 nucleotide sequence: TGTGCCAGCAGTCGGAACAGGGTTGGTTCCGGGGAGCTGTTTTTT. It is translated as CASSRNRVGSGELFF.

In this sample, this clonotype turned up a few times. For the CDR3, the DNA is TGTGCCAGCAGCCGAAGCGGGGGGGCCGGCAATGAGCAGTTCTTC. It specifies CASSRSGGAGNEQFF. The chain carries TRBV6-6 and TRBJ2-1; 10 nucleotides line up with TRBD2. J was trimmed by 6 bases and V by 6 bases; bases with no gene match: 8. CDR3 length: 15 residues. Germline CDR1 and CDR2: MNHNY and SVGAGI (reference sequence).

This clonotype has more than one count but fewer than ten. The V gene is TRBV7-2, the J gene TRBJ1-2, with 10 bases lining up with TRBD1. This CDR3 contains 14 residues. Germline V gene sequence: CDR1 SGHTA, CDR2 FQGNSA. V lost 7 bases, J lost 4 bases, and 6 bases stayed unmatched. The CDR3 coding sequence is TGTGCCAGCATCCTGACAGGGGGCTTCTATGGCTACACCTTC. Translation gives CASILTGGFYGYTF.

The chain employs TRBV5-1 and TRBJ1-1; TRBD1 agrees at 7 bases. The V gene end was trimmed by 0 bases and the J gene end by 0 bases; junction bases not matched to a gene: 5. This CDR3 is built from 16 residues. Germline lookup yields CDR1 SGHRS and CDR2 YFSETQ. DNA of the CDR3: TGCGCCAGCAGCTTGGCAGGGGGGACGATGAACACTGAAGCTTTCTTT. It is translated as CASSLAGGTMNTEAFF.

This clonotype was seen only a few times. The chain uses TRBV7-2 and TRBJ2-5, with D perhaps given as TRBD1 or TRBD2 (5 bases each). In germline, CDR1 is SGHTA, CDR2 FQGNSA. V was shortened by 11 bases and J by 1 base, with 14 bases between the two germline ends. This CDR3 comprises 13 residues. The CDR3 nucleotides are TGTGCCTCCCGGGGCGTGGGCCAAGAGACCCAGTACTTC. Its protein product is CASRGVGQETQYF.

The chain joins TRBV6-1 to TRBJ2-4; 9 bases are a match to TRBD1. Germline values: CDR1 MNHNS, CDR2 SASEGT. This CDR3 has 17 amino acids. The V segment lost 3 bases and the J segment 1 base; nucleotides outside the gene matches: 7. As DNA, the CDR3 is TGTGCCAGCAGTGACCTACGGACAGGGGAGGCCAAAAACATTCAGTACTTC. Encoded protein: CASSDLRTGEAKNIQYF.

The V and J genes are TRBV7-9 and TRBJ1-1, with TRBD1 matching over 8 bases. J was trimmed by 0 bases and V by 10 bases; bases with no gene match: 13. Germline V lookup: CDR1 SEHNR, CDR2 FQNEAQ (reference sequence). The CDR3 is made up of 16 amino acids. The CDR3 sequence is CATTWDRWSLNTEAFF. CDR3 nucleotide sequence: TGTGCCACCACTTGGGACAGGTGGTCGTTGAACACTGAAGCTTTCTTT.

This clonotype was seen more than once but under ten times. The chain is built from TRBV12-5 and TRBJ2-5; 9 bases map to TRBD2. With V trimmed by 1 base and J by 1 base, 13 bases remained unmatched. This CDR3 has 19 residues. The germline gives CDR1 LGHNT, CDR2 FRNRAP. The CDR3 here is CASGLDLRGLAGSQETQYF. DNA of the CDR3: TGTGCTAGTGGTTTGGATTTGAGGGGGCTAGCGGGGAGCCAAGAGACCCAGTACTTC.

CDR3 amino acids: CASSTSPKDTQYF. CDR3 DNA: TGTGCCAGCAGCACTTCGCCCAAAGATACGCAGTATTTT. This chain joins TRBV9 and TRBJ2-3; no definite D call. Trimming cost V 4 bases and J 5 bases, with 11 bases left between them. CDR1 is SGDLS and CDR2 is YYNGEE in the germline V gene. The CDR3 extends over 13 amino acids.

Comments on this clonotype: This may stem from a read error, because a much larger clone lies one nucleotide away. The gene calls are TRBV5-1 and TRBJ2-3; 7 nucleotides match TRBD1. CDR3 length: 14 residues. Losses at the gene ends were 4 bases for V and 5 bases for J; bases not matched to a gene: 7. Per germline, CDR1 SGHRS and CDR2 YFSETQ. This CDR3 reads CASSETGRGDTQYF. The CDR3 region has the DNA TGCGCCAGCAGCGAGACAGGGCGAGGAGATACGCAGTATTTT.

Only a few counts were recorded for this clonotype. The rearrangement links TRBV4-1 to TRBJ1-2; the D is unclear. The V end lost 0 bases, the J end lost 2 bases, and 13 bases lay between the germline ends. From germline, CDR1 is MGHRA and CDR2 YSYEKL. The CDR3 contains 16 residues. CDR3 sequence reads: CASSQDGKRQNYGYTF. DNA of the CDR3: TGCGCCAGCAGCCAAGATGGGAAGAGGCAGAACTATGGCTACACCTTC.